The clone carrying this T cell receptor beta chain appeared many times. Its antigen is undetermined. A single record per CDR3 protein comes from TCRdb applying MiXCR to the 5' RACE reads. Of roughly 290,000 distinct CDR3 sequences listed, roughly 8.6% were seen once; the top ten hold over 2%. The sample is drawn from a study of identical twins. Whole-study results and caveats: The conclusions drew on cross-sectional statistical analysis instead of tracking the same donors. Twin-shared out-of-frame alpha sequences were enriched for low generation probability.

The same specimen was also included in a second study, on yellow fever vaccine responses in identical twins.

The origin of this receptor is a woman between 18 and 29 years old in good health. The sample taken for sequencing was memory (CD45RO+) T cells sorted from blood.

The CDR3 DNA reads TGTGCCAGCAGTCCCCTAGCGGGAGTGGGCACAGATACGCAGTATTTT. Its translation is CASSPLAGVGTDTQYF. V is TRBV12-3 or TRBV12-4 and J is TRBJ2-3; TRBD2 matches at 10 bases. The CDR3 is made up of 16 amino acids. V lost 5 bases, J lost 1 base, and 6 bases stayed unmatched.